The entry that follows covers one TCR beta chain sequence. These data originate in a study of CD8 T cells in Susac syndrome. Looking at the study overall: When blood was drawn, patients with Susac syndrome were on intravenous immunoglobulin alone, on corticosteroids, or therapy-naive.

After extraction with the RNeasy kit, roughly 0.5 to 1 ug of the RNA was reverse transcribed using random hexamers. The method of amplification for TCR beta CDR3 was immunoSEQ multiplex PCR, covering 54 Vbeta and 13 Jbeta. MiXCR was run by TCRdb on the immunoSEQ multiplex PCR reads, yielding one entry per CDR3 protein. The table shows about 80,000 distinct CDR3 sequences, with 95% to 96% occurring only once. Negative isolation was used for CD8+ and CD4+ T cells, and FACS enrichment was applied to TEMRA cells. The sample was CD8+ T cells from PBMCs. The clonotype was recovered from a human donor with Susac syndrome.

Here the CDR3 DNA reads TGCAGCGTTGAAGACCCTCTTGGTAGCGGGAGGAGGGACAATGAGCAGTTCTTC. Translating it yields CSVEDPLGSGRRDNEQFF. The genes are TRBV29-1 and TRBJ2-1, with TRBD2 matching over 10 bases. The CDR3 totals 18 residues. V shed 0 bases, J shed 5 bases, and the junction held 13 bases outside the gene matches. The germline V gene encodes CDR1 SQVTM and CDR2 ANQGSEA.